This T cell receptor beta chain originates from a study of cytomegalovirus exposure and HLA in healthy donors. Findings and caveats of the study: Later work showed greater clonal expansion in HLA-associated TCR beta chains than in equally common others. In an earlier analysis, in some 540 donors, most V segments appeared productive either ~90% or ~30% of the time.

The PCR contained 60 Vbeta and 13 Jbeta primers. Using immunoSEQ multiplex PCR, the repertoire was profiled, and TCRdb retains in-frame clones only, with some absent. This table lists approximately 150,000 clones. Turning to this clone: The antigen is not known.

Input material: PBMCs. This clonotype was sampled from a woman aged 45-59 years in good health and CMV-seronegative.

CDR3 coding DNA: TGTGCCAGCAGCGACAATATGACTAGCGGGAGTTTGGAGGAGACCCAGTACTTC. Translating gives CASSDNMTSGSLEETQYF. The rearrangement links TRBV21-1 to TRBJ2-5; TRBD2, the D gene given by the table, was not confirmed from the DNA. TRBV21-1 constitutes a pseudogene. The CDR3 contains 18 residues.